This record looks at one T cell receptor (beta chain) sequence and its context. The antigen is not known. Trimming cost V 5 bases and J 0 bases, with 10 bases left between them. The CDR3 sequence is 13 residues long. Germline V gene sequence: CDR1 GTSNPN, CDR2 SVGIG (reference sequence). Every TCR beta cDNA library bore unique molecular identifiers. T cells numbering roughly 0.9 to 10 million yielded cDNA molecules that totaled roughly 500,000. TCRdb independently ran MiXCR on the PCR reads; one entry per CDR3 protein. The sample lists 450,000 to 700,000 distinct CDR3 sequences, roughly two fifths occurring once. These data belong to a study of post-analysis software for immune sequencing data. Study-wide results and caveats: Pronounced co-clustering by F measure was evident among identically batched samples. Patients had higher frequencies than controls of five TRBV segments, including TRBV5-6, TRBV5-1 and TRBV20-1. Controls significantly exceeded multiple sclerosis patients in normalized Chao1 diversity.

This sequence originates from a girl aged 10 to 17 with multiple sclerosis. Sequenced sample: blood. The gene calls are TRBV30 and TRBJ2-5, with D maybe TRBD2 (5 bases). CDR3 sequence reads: CAWEGSYQETQYF. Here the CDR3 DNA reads TGTGCCTGGGAGGGTTCGTACCAAGAGACCCAGTACTTC.